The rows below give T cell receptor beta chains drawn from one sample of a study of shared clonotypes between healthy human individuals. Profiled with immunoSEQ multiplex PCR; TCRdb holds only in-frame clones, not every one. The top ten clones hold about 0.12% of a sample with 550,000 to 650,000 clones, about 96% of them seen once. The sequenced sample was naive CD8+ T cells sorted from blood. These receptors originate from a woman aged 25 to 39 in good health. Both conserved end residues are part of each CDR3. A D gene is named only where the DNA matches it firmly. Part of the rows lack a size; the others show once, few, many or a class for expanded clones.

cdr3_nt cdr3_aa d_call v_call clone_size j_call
TGTGCCAGCAGTTTAGACTGGAACTGGCTCACAGATACGCAGTATTTT CASSLDWNWLTDTQYF NA TRBV6-5 NA TRBJ2-3
TGTGCCAGCAGTTTATACGACTCCGCGACTGAAGCTTTCTTT CASSLYDSATEAFF NA TRBV27 NA TRBJ1-1
TGTGCCAGCAGCTTGGAACAGGGATTATCGTACGAGCAGTACTTC CASSLEQGLSYEQYF NA TRBV11-2 NA TRBJ2-7
TGTGCCAGCAGCTTTCGATCCGGGACTAGCGCGAGCTCCTACGAGCAGTACTTC CASSFRSGTSASSYEQYF TRBD2 TRBV7-6 NA TRBJ2-7
TGTGCCAGCAGCTGGGGGGTAACCGGCGAGCAGTACTTC CASSWGVTGEQYF NA TRBV5-6 NA TRBJ2-7
TGTGCCAGCAGTTACTCGACTACGGTCAACACCGGGGAGCTGTTTTTT CASSYSTTVNTGELFF NA TRBV6-5 NA TRBJ2-2
TGTGCCAGCAGCCATGACAGGGGGTATGGCTACACCTTC CASSHDRGYGYTF TRBD1 TRBV28 NA TRBJ1-2
TGTGCCAGCAGTGCAGGTTTCAACACTGAAGCTTTCTTT CASSAGFNTEAFF NA TRBV2 few TRBJ1-1
TGCGCCAGCAGCCAAGATTTAAGCGGCTATGGCTACACCTTC CASSQDLSGYGYTF NA TRBV4-1 NA TRBJ1-2
TGTGCCAGCCGAGAAGGACTAGCGGGAGGGTCGAGGGAGACCCAGTACTTC CASREGLAGGSRETQYF TRBD2 TRBV2 NA TRBJ2-5
TGTGCCAGCAGCGATCGGGACACCTACGAGCAGTACTTC CASSDRDTYEQYF NA TRBV5-4 few TRBJ2-7
TGTGCCAGCAGCTTAATGGGCGGGAGCTCCTACAATGAGCAGTTCTTC CASSLMGGSSYNEQFF TRBD2 TRBV7-3 NA TRBJ2-1
TGTGCCAGCAGCATTGACAGGGAGGTTTATGGCTACACCTTC CASSIDREVYGYTF TRBD1 TRBV5-6 NA TRBJ1-2
TGTGCCAGCAGTGAAGAGACTAGCTCCAATGAGCAGTTCTTC CASSEETSSNEQFF TRBD2 TRBV25-1 NA TRBJ2-1
TGTGCCAGCAGTCCCAGCCGTACCTACGAGCAGTACTTC CASSPSRTYEQYF NA TRBV27 NA TRBJ2-7
TGTGCCAGCGGAGACCCAGAGGAAGCTTTCTTT CASGDPEEAFF NA TRBV6-5 once TRBJ1-1
TGTGCCAGCAGCCCGGCTCGGGGGCAGGGCACTGAAGCTTTCTTT CASSPARGQGTEAFF NA TRBV14 once TRBJ1-1
TGTGCCAGCAGCCCGGGACAGGGAGGGTACGAGCAGTACTTC CASSPGQGGYEQYF TRBD1 TRBV7-6 NA TRBJ2-7
TGTGCCAGCAGCTTTCGGATCGACGAGCAGTACTTC CASSFRIDEQYF NA TRBV7-2 NA TRBJ2-7
TGTGCCACCAGCGGTTACAGGGAAGGGGATGAAAAACTGTTTTTT CATSGYREGDEKLFF NA TRBV15 NA TRBJ1-4
TGTGCCAGCAGTGTCGACGGATACTATGGCTACACCTTC CASSVDGYYGYTF NA TRBV2 NA TRBJ1-2
TGCAGCGTTGAGACTAGCGGGGAGGGCACGGAGCAGTTCTTC CSVETSGEGTEQFF TRBD2 TRBV29-1 once TRBJ2-1
TGTGCCACTTCCAGCGGGTACCAAGAGACCCAGTACTTC CATSSGYQETQYF NA TRBV19 NA TRBJ2-5